The 14 T cell receptor beta chains presented below share a single source sample, sequenced in a study of T cell changes during pregnancy in multiple sclerosis. Sequencing used immunoSEQ multiplex PCR; TCRdb keeps in-frame clones, though not all of them. The sample shows 50,000 to 60,000 clones, just under 90% of them seen only once. The specimen was CD4+ T cells from peripheral blood mononuclear cells, collected in the first trimester of pregnancy. These receptors originate from a female donor with multiple sclerosis, enrolled in a pregnancy study.

CDR3 region: CASTSNRGQNYGYTF. The DNA of the CDR3 is TGTGCCAGCACGAGTAACAGGGGGCAGAACTATGGCTACACCTTC. This chain joins TRBV2 and TRBJ1-2; 9 bases align to TRBD1. The J segment lost 2 bases and the V segment lost 7 bases, leaving 8 bases of the junction unmatched. CDR1 and CDR2 from the germline V gene are SNHLY and FYNNEI. The CDR3 covers 15 residues.

This chain uses TRBV30 with TRBJ2-2; TRBD2 aligns across 9 bases. The CDR3 has 14 amino acids. V lost 5 bases to trimming and J lost 4 bases; unmatched junction nucleotides: 5. Germline V lookup: CDR1 GTSNPN, CDR2 SVGIG (reference sequence). The CDR3 here is CAWGGLAGTGELFF. Written as DNA, the CDR3 is TGTGCCTGGGGGGGACTAGCTGGCACCGGGGAGCTGTTTTTT.

By share of the sample, this clone is medium-sized. The chain is built from TRBV6-4 and TRBJ2-4; 11 bases are a match to TRBD2. This CDR3 contains 17 residues. CDR1 and CDR2 from the germline V gene are MRHNA and SNTAGT. Trimming cost V 0 bases and J 8 bases; bases outside gene matches: 9. DNA of the CDR3: TGTGCCAGCAGTGACTCGCTAGCGGGGGGCGGAGTGGACATTCAGTACTTC. Residues: CASSDSLAGGGVDIQYF.

This chain links TRBV4-2 with TRBJ2-5; possible D gene TRBD2, 5 bases. This CDR3 comprises 16 residues. The germline V gene encodes CDR1 LGHNA and CDR2 YNFKEQ. V shed 4 bases and J shed 3 bases, with 18 bases lying between them. The CDR3: CASSLTRELGKETQYF. CDR3 nucleotides: TGTGCCAGCAGCCTCACACGTGAACTAGGAAAAGAGACCCAGTACTTC.

This chain connects TRBV29-1 to TRBJ2-7; D is perhaps TRBD1 (6 bases). From germline, CDR1 is SQVTM and CDR2 ANQGSEA. The CDR3 runs to 12 residues. Trimming took 8 bases from V and 4 from J, leaving 15 bases between them. The CDR3 sequence: CSTQTGPYEQYF. The DNA of the CDR3 is TGCAGCACCCAGACAGGTCCATACGAGCAGTACTTC.

The chain combines TRBV19 with TRBJ2-2, with 7 bases identical to TRBD1. CDR1 is LNHDA, CDR2 SQIVND, per germline (reference sequence). The CDR3 sequence is 14 residues long. Trimming took 8 bases from V and 4 from J; bases not matched to a gene: 7. The CDR3 bases are TGTGCCAGTGGAAGGACAGGACCCACCGGGGAGCTGTTTTTT. Translating gives CASGRTGPTGELFF.

V is TRBV27 and J is TRBJ2-2, with D possibly matching TRBD1 (5 bases). The V gene's germline CDR1 is MNHEY and CDR2 SMNVEV (reference sequence). The CDR3 runs to 15 residues. Trimming removed 2 bases from V and 2 bases from J, with 9 bases in between. CDR3 coding DNA: TGTGCCAGCAGTTTAAGGGGCATTAACACCGGGGAGCTGTTTTTT. Its protein product is CASSLRGINTGELFF.

The V and J genes are TRBV4-1 and TRBJ2-5; TRBD2 agrees at 12 bases. The CDR3 spans 15 residues. Germline assignment: CDR1 MGHRA and CDR2 YSYEKL. With V trimmed by 4 bases and J by 4 bases, 4 bases remained unmatched. The CDR3 loop reads CASSPLTSGRETQYF. The CDR3 DNA follows: TGCGCCAGCAGCCCCCTGACTAGCGGGAGAGAGACCCAGTACTTC.

Concerning this clone itself: The junction does not match germline at one end; this may be a read error. The rearrangement joins TRBV5-1 to TRBJ2-5; D unresolved. CDR1 is SGHRS, CDR2 YFSETQ, per germline. CDR3 length equals 16 residues. The CDR3 DNA reads TGCGCCAGCAGCCTCCTCTCAATGGCGGCCCAAGGGACCCAGTACTTC. Residues: CASSLLSMAAQGTQYF. Looking up the rest from reference TRBV5-1 and TRBJ2-5 gives the full variable domain: KAGVTQTPRYLIKTRGQQVTLSCSPISGHRSVSWYQQTPGQGLQFLFEYFSETQRNKGNFPGRFSGRQFSNSRSEMNVSTLELGDSALYLCASSLLSMAAQGTQYFGPGTRLLVL.

CDR3 bases: TGTGCCAGCAGCGAGCAGACAGGGCCCTATGGCTACACCTTC. Translated: CASSEQTGPYGYTF. The chain uses TRBV7-2 and TRBJ1-2; 7 bases are a match to TRBD1. CDR1 is SGHTA and CDR2 is FQGNSA in the germline V gene. CDR3 length: 14 residues. Losses at the gene ends were 5 bases for V and 4 bases for J; bases not matched to a gene: 7.

J is TRBJ1-5 and V is TRBV6-1, with a weak D call TRBD1 (6 bases). Germline-derived CDR1 and CDR2 are MNHNS and SASEGT. V gave up 6 bases and J gave up 1 base, with 10 bases separating them. The length of the CDR3 is 14 residues. The CDR3 sequence: CASRDSSSNQPQHF. CDR3 coding DNA: TGTGCCAGCAGGGACAGTTCGAGCAATCAGCCCCAGCATTTT.

The chain uses TRBV6-5 and TRBJ1-5; TRBD1 agrees at 9 bases. V was pared by 5 bases and J by 5 bases, with 4 bases of the junction left unmatched. The CDR3 runs to 14 residues. Germline CDR1 MNHEY, CDR2 SVGAGI. As DNA, the CDR3 is TGTGCCAGCAGTAGGACAGGGGACGATCAGCCCCAGCATTTT. Translating gives CASSRTGDDQPQHF.

V is TRBV12-5 and J is TRBJ2-5; 7 bases fit TRBD1. The CDR3 sequence is 15 residues long. With 2 bases clipped from V and 2 bases from J, the junction kept 5 bases outside the gene matches. The germline CDR1 and CDR2 sequences are LGHNT and FRNRAP. The CDR3 loop is CASGLYRGYQETQYF. CDR3 bases: TGTGCTAGTGGTTTGTACAGGGGATATCAAGAGACCCAGTACTTC.

The chain has TRBV30 and TRBJ1-5; 8 bases agree with TRBD1. Germline V CDR1 and CDR2: GTSNPN, SVGIG (reference sequence). J was trimmed by 6 bases and V by 3 bases; bases with no gene match: 10. The CDR3 extends over 15 amino acids. CDR3 region: CAWSPPDRVLQPQHF. As DNA, the CDR3 is TGTGCCTGGAGCCCTCCGGACAGGGTGCTTCAGCCCCAGCATTTT.